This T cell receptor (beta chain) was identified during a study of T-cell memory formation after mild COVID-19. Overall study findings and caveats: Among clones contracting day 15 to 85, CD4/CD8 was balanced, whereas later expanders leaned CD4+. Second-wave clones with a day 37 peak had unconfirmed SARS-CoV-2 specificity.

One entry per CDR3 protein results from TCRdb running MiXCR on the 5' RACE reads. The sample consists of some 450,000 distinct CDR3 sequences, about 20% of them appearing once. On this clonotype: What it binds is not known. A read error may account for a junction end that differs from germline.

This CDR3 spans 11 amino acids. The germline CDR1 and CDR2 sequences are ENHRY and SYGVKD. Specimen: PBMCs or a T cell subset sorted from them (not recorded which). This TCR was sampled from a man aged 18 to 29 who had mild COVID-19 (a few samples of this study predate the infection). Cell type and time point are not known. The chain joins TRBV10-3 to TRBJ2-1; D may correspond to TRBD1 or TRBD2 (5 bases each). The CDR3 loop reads CAISEPGPQVF. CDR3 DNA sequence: TGTGCCATCAGTGAACCGGGACCCCAGGTCTTC.